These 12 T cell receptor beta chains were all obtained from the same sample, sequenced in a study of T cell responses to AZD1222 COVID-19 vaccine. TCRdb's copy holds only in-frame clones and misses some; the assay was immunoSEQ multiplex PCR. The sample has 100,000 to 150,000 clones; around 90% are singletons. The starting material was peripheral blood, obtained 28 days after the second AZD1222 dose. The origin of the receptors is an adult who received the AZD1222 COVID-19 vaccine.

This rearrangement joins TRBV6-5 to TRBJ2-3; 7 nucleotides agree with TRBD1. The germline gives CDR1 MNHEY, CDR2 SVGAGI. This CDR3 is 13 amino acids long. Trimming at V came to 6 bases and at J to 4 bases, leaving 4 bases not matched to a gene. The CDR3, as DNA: TGTGCCAGCAGGTTTCAGGGGGCAGATACGCAGTATTTT. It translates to CASRFQGADTQYF.

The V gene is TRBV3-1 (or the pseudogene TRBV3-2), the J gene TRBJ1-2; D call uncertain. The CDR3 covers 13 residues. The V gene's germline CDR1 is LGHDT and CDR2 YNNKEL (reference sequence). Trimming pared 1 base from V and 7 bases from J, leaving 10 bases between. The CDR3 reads CASSQGSFIGYTF. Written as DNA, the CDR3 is TGTGCCAGCAGCCAAGGAAGCTTCATTGGCTACACCTTC.

The CDR3 DNA reads as TGTGCCAGCAGCCCCCCCGGGCCGGAGCAGTTCTTC. Translation gives CASSPPGPEQFF. The V and J genes are TRBV7-3 and TRBJ2-1, with no clear D. The CDR3 has 12 residues. V lost 5 bases and J 10 bases, leaving 12 bases between the germline ends. Germline CDR1 and CDR2: SGHTA and FQGTGA.

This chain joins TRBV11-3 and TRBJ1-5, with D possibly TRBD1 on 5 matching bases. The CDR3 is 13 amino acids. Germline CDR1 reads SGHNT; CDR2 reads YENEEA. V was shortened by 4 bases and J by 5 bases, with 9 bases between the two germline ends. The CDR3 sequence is CASSSGGDQPQHF. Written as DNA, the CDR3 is TGTGCCAGCAGCTCAGGAGGGGATCAGCCCCAGCATTTT.

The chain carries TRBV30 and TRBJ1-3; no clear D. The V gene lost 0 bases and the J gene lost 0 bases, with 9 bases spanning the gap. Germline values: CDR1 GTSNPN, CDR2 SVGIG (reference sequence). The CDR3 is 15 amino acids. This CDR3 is CAWSVLLLSGNTIYF. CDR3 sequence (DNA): TGTGCCTGGAGTGTTTTACTACTCTCTGGAAACACCATATATTTT.

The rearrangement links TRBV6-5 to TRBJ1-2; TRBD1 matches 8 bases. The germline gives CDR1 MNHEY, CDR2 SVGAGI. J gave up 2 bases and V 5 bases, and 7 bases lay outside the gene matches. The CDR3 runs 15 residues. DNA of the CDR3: TGTGCCAGCAGTCTCCGGGACAGGTCAAACTATGGCTACACCTTC. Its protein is CASSLRDRSNYGYTF.

Written as DNA, the CDR3 is TGTGCCAGCTCTCCGACAGGGGAGGGCACTGAAGCTTTCTTT. Its translation is CASSPTGEGTEAFF. The rearrangement links TRBV18 to TRBJ1-1; 8 bases agree with TRBD1. The CDR3 is 14 residues long. V lost 6 bases to trimming and J lost 4 bases; unmatched junction nucleotides: 7. The germline V gene has CDR1 KGHSH and CDR2 LQKENI.

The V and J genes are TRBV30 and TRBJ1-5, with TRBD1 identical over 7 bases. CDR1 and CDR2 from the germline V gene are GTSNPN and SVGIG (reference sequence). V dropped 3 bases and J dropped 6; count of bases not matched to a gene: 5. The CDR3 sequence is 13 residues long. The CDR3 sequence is CAWSASGGQPQHF. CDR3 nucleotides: TGTGCCTGGAGCGCCTCAGGGGGTCAGCCCCAGCATTTT. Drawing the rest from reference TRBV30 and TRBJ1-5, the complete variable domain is SQTIHQWPATLVQPVGSPLSLECTVEGTSNPNLYWYRQAAGRGLQLLFYSVGIGQISSEVPQNLSASRPQDRQFILSSKKLLLSDSGFYLCAWSASGGQPQHFGDGTRLSIL.

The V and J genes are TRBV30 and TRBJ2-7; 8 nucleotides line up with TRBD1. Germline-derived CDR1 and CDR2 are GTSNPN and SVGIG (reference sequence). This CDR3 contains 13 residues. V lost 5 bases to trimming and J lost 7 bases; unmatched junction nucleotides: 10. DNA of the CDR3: TGTGCCTGGGAGAGGCAGGGGGCTCGGGAGCAGTACTTC. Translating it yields CAWERQGAREQYF.

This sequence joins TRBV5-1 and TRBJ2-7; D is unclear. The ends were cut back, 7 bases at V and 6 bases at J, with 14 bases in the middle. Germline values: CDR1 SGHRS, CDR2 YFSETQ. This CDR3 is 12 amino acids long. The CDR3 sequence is CASGEVPGEQYF. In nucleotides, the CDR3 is TGCGCCAGCGGAGAGGTGCCGGGCGAGCAGTACTTC.

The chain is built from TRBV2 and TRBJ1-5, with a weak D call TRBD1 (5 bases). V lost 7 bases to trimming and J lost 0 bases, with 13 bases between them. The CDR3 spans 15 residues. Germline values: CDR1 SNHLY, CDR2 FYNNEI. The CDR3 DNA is TGTGCCAGCATACAGGAGCAGTTTAGCAATCAGCCCCAGCATTTT. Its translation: CASIQEQFSNQPQHF.

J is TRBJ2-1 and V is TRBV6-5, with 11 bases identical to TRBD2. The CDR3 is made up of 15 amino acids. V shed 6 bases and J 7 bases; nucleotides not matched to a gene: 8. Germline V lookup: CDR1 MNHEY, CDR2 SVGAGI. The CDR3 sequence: CASRSLAGESNEQFF. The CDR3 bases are TGTGCCAGCAGATCACTAGCGGGAGAATCGAATGAGCAGTTCTTC.